Below are 23 T cell receptor beta chains sequenced from a single sample in a study of cytomegalovirus exposure and HLA in healthy donors (dated by TCRdb to about 2017). Library method: the immunoSEQ multiplex PCR assay. For the multiplex PCR, a mixture combining 60 forward primers for TCR Vbeta segments and 13 reverse primers for TCR Jbeta segments was used. Drawn from immuneACCESS, this table holds only the in-frame rearrangements with V and J called that TCRdb kept. Clones are partly lost; checked studies trace under half to an unresolved V gene and leave the rest unexplained. For this sample there are under 200,000 clones; around four fifths appear just once. The ten largest clones represent under 1.5% of the sample. The sample taken for sequencing was PBMCs. The receptor set was obtained from a man aged 25 to 40 in good health and CMV-seronegative.

The chain is built from TRBV6-5 and TRBJ1-4, with 9 bases aligning to TRBD1. Looked up from germline, CDR1 is MNHEY and CDR2 is SVGAGI. With V trimmed by 6 bases and J by 2 bases, 4 bases remained unmatched. The CDR3 consists of 15 residues. The CDR3 region is CASRRQGVTNEKLFF. The CDR3 nucleotides are TGTGCCAGCAGGCGACAGGGGGTGACTAATGAAAAACTGTTTTTT.

This chain uses TRBV7-2 with TRBJ1-5, with 10 positions matching TRBD1. V lost 5 bases and J lost 4; bases outside the gene matches: 5. CDR1 and CDR2 from the germline V gene are SGHTA and FQGNSA. This CDR3 region has 15 residues. CDR3 DNA sequence: TGTGCCAGCAGCAGCGGACAGGGGGATAATCAGCCCCAGCATTTT. Translation gives CASSSGQGDNQPQHF.

The gene calls are TRBV19 and TRBJ2-1; 12 nucleotides align to TRBD2. Germline assignment: CDR1 LNHDA and CDR2 SQIVND (reference sequence). The CDR3 has 16 amino acids. V lost 3 bases and J lost 4; bases outside the gene matches: 4. The CDR3 DNA reads as TGTGCCAGTAGTATGGGGCTAGCGGGAGGGTACAATGAGCAGTTCTTC. The encoded protein is CASSMGLAGGYNEQFF.

The chain has TRBV7-2 and TRBJ1-5; 9 nucleotides match TRBD1. Trimming cost V 6 bases and J 2 bases; bases outside gene matches: 11. The CDR3 is 17 amino acids. Germline values: CDR1 SGHTA, CDR2 FQGNSA. This CDR3 reads CASSSPGTGLGNQPQHF. The CDR3 nucleotides read TGTGCCAGCAGTTCTCCCGGGACAGGGCTTGGCAATCAGCCCCAGCATTTT. The full variable domain, rest sourced from reference TRBV7-2 and TRBJ1-5, is GAGVSQSPSNKVTEKGKDVELRCDPISGHTALYWYRQSLGQGLEFLIYFQGNSAPDKSGLPSDRFSAERTGGSVSTLTIQRTQQEDSAVYLCASSSPGTGLGNQPQHFGDGTRLSIL.

The chain recombines TRBV10-1 with TRBJ1-1; 7 bases align to TRBD1. The ends lost 3 bases at V and 5 bases at J; junction bases unmatched: 6. This CDR3 region has 14 residues. CDR1 is WNHNN, CDR2 SYGVQD, per germline (reference sequence). The CDR3 protein is CASSDTGEVTEAFF. The CDR3 nucleotides are TGCGCCAGCAGTGATACAGGGGAGGTAACTGAAGCTTTCTTT.

This sequence joins TRBV18 and TRBJ1-1; D is perhaps TRBD1 (5 bases). The germline CDR1 and CDR2 sequences are KGHSH and LQKENI. The CDR3 spans 12 residues. Trimming cost V 6 bases and J 6 bases, with 11 bases left between them. CDR3 region: CASSKTVAEAFF. The CDR3 bases are TGTGCCAGCTCCAAGACAGTAGCTGAAGCTTTCTTT.

This clone was counted a few times. This sequence joins TRBV9 and TRBJ2-2, with 8 bases identical to TRBD1. The CDR3 consists of 17 residues. Germline loops: CDR1 SGDLS, CDR2 YYNGEE. The V gene end was trimmed by 0 bases and the J gene end by 3 bases; junction bases not matched to a gene: 7. Written as DNA, the CDR3 is TGTGCCAGCAGCGTAGCACTCCAGGGGGCATACACCGGGGAGCTGTTTTTT. Protein sequence: CASSVALQGAYTGELFF.

The V and J genes are TRBV5-4 and TRBJ2-6; D unclear. Germline loops: CDR1 SGHNT, CDR2 YYREEE (reference sequence). The CDR3 loop spans 16 amino acids. Between the trimmed V and J ends, which lost 4 bases and 0 bases, there was a span of 11 bases. For the CDR3, the DNA is TGTGCCAGCAGCAGGAAACAGAGCTCTGGGGCCAACGTCCTGACTTTC. Translating it yields CASSRKQSSGANVLTF. Full variable domain (remainder filled in from reference TRBV5-4 and TRBJ2-6): ETGVTQSPTHLIKTRGQQVTLRCSSQSGHNTVSWYQQALGQGPQFIFQYYREEENGRGNFPPRFSGLQFPNYSSELNVNALELDDSALYLCASSRKQSSGANVLTFGAGSRLTVL.

This clone was picked up one time. The genes are TRBV27 and TRBJ1-5; no definite D call. The CDR3 runs to 17 residues. Trimming pared 6 bases from V and 0 bases from J, leaving 18 bases between. Germline V gene data show CDR1 as MNHEY and CDR2 as SMNVEV (reference sequence). As DNA, the CDR3 is TGTGCCAGCAGCCCAAGCCTTTACCCTTATAGCAATCAGCCCCAGCATTTT. Translating gives CASSPSLYPYSNQPQHF.

The CDR3 nucleotides are TGTGCCAGCAGCTTACCCTCTAGCGCGGAGACCCAGTACTTC. The encoded protein is CASSLPSSAETQYF. The V call is TRBV13, the J call TRBJ2-5; a possible D gene is TRBD2 (6 bases). CDR3 length: 14 residues. From germline, CDR1 is PRHDT and CDR2 FYEKMQ (reference sequence). V was clipped by 2 bases and J by 5 bases, with 12 bases between them.

In this sample, this clone turned up a few times. The chain employs TRBV20-1 and TRBJ2-7; D remains unclear. The V end was cut by 5 bases, the J end by 5 bases, with 7 bases between. The germline gives CDR1 DFQATT, CDR2 SNEGSKA (reference sequence). The CDR3 covers 10 residues. CDR3 amino acids: CSAYRNEQYF. The CDR3 coding sequence is TGCAGTGCTTATAGAAACGAGCAGTACTTC.

This clone has only a few counts. This sequence joins TRBV21-1 and TRBJ1-2; the table's TRBD1 call for D was not verified on the DNA. TRBV21-1 is noted as a pseudogene. This CDR3 has 14 amino acids. The DNA for the CDR3 is TGTGCCAGCAGCCGTGACAGGGGATACTATGGCTACACCTTC. Its translation: CASSRDRGYYGYTF.

The chain joins TRBV4-3 to TRBJ2-7, with TRBD2 matching 9 bases. With V trimmed by 0 bases and J by 3 bases, 3 bases remained unmatched. There are 15 residues in the CDR3. Germline-derived CDR1 and CDR2 are LGHNA and YSLEER. CDR3 sequence (DNA): TGCGCCAGCAGCCAAGAGGCTAGCGGGATCTACGAGCAGTACTTC. Protein sequence: CASSQEASGIYEQYF.

V gene TRBV27 combines with J gene TRBJ2-7; the match to TRBD1 covers 7 bases. Germline assignment: CDR1 MNHEY and CDR2 SMNVEV (reference sequence). J was trimmed by 0 bases and V by 6 bases; bases with no gene match: 8. The CDR3 is made up of 15 amino acids. CDR3 nucleotides: TGTGCCAGCAGACGGACAGGTGCCCCCTCCTACGAGCAGTACTTC. Amino acid sequence: CASRRTGAPSYEQYF.

The chain has TRBV28 and TRBJ1-2; 7 bases are a match to TRBD1. V lost 4 bases, J lost 4 bases, and 9 bases stayed unmatched. CDR1 and CDR2 (germline): MDHEN, SYDVKM. CDR3 length: 15 residues. CDR3 DNA sequence: TGTGCCAGCAGTTATGCCGGGACAGAATCCTATGGCTACACCTTC. This sequence encodes CASSYAGTESYGYTF.

The chain recombines TRBV6-1 with TRBJ2-1; D might be TRBD2 (6 bases). The CDR3 consists of 17 residues. Between the trimmed V and J ends, which lost 4 bases and 2 bases, there was a span of 18 bases. Germline V gene sequence: CDR1 MNHNS, CDR2 SASEGT. The CDR3 is CASSADLAITPYNEQFF. The CDR3 bases are TGTGCCAGCAGTGCGGATCTAGCGATTACCCCCTACAATGAGCAGTTCTTC.

The J gene is TRBJ2-1, the V gene TRBV10-3; TRBD2 agrees at 10 bases. CDR3 size: 17 residues. The junction had 9 bases not matched to a gene; V was cut back by 4 bases and J by 3 bases. Looked up from germline, CDR1 is ENHRY and CDR2 is SYGVKD. CDR3 nucleotide sequence: TGTGCCATCAGTGCCCAGATAGCGGGGGGTATCTACAATGAGCAGTTCTTC. It codes for CAISAQIAGGIYNEQFF.

This clone was found once. The chain employs TRBV4-2 and TRBJ2-1, with D perhaps TRBD2 (5 bases). The germline V and J ends were trimmed by 3 bases and 10 bases, with 16 bases remaining between them. CDR3 length: 14 residues. The germline V gene has CDR1 LGHNA and CDR2 YNFKEQ. The CDR3 is CASSQDGEIGEQFF. Here the CDR3 DNA reads TGTGCCAGCAGCCAGGATGGGGAGATTGGGGAGCAGTTCTTC.

This sequence joins TRBV7-3 and TRBJ1-1; D is ambiguous. The V gene lost 1 base and the J gene lost 1 base, with 7 bases spanning the gap. The germline V gene has CDR1 SGHTA and CDR2 FQGTGA. The CDR3 is 14 amino acids. CDR3 region: CASSLNGGNTEAFF. The CDR3, as DNA: TGTGCCAGCAGCTTAAACGGAGGGAACACTGAAGCTTTCTTT. Filled out from reference TRBV7-3 and TRBJ1-1, the complete variable domain reads GAGVSQTPSNKVTEKGKYVELRCDPISGHTALYWYRQSLGQGPEFLIYFQGTGAADDSGLPNDRFFAVRPEGSVSTLKIQRTERGDSAVYLCASSLNGGNTEAFFGQGTRLTVV.

The genes are TRBV18 and TRBJ1-6, with 8 bases identical to TRBD1. CDR3 length: 17 amino acids. Germline-derived CDR1 and CDR2 are KGHSH and LQKENI. V dropped 0 bases and J dropped 6; count of bases not matched to a gene: 7. Here the CDR3 reads CASSPPGQGASNSPLHF. The CDR3 bases are TGTGCCAGCTCACCACCGGGTCAGGGGGCGAGTAATTCACCCCTCCACTTT.

With respect to this clone: The junction departs from germline at one end; a sequencing error may be responsible. This sequence joins TRBV15 and TRBJ1-6, with 7 bases that match TRBD1. CDR3 size: 15 residues. Germline CDR1 LNHNV, CDR2 YYDKDF (reference sequence). The CDR3 reads CATSGDRVYNSPPHF. CDR3 nucleotide sequence: TGTGCCACCAGCGGAGACAGGGTCTATAATTCACCCCCCCACTTT.

The chain is built from TRBV4-1 and TRBJ2-1, with a tentative D call TRBD2 (6 bases). The CDR3 extends over 19 amino acids. Trimming left V 0 bases short and J 1 base short, with 19 bases between. The germline CDR1 and CDR2 sequences are MGHRA and YSYEKL. CDR3 amino acids: CASSQDSASVVLSYNEQFF. Here the CDR3 DNA reads TGCGCCAGCAGCCAAGATTCGGCTAGCGTAGTCTTGTCCTACAATGAGCAGTTCTTC.

V and J are TRBV28 and TRBJ2-1, with 10 bases aligning to TRBD2. CDR3 size: 15 residues. V lost 5 bases and J lost 7; bases outside the gene matches: 8. CDR1 is MDHEN, CDR2 SYDVKM, per germline. The DNA of the CDR3 is TGTGCCAGCAGTCTGGAGCGGGGGGGCCCGAATGAGCAGTTCTTC. It is translated as CASSLERGGPNEQFF.